This T cell receptor (beta chain) originates from a study of human T cells and chemical hapten exposure. Study-level background: Across the whole study, which lasted roughly 24 weeks, patients were given diphenylcyclopropenone on the scalp once a week.

As for time point: patch test 1, 2 weeks after DPC sensitization. Treatment indicated: therapeutic diphenylcyclopropenone sensitization with weekly scalp DPC. With 5 bases removed from V and 4 bases from J, the gap between germline ends came to 15 bases. This CDR3 has 15 residues. CDR1 is SGHTA and CDR2 is FQGNSA in the germline V gene. In TCRdb, the RACE reads were re-called with MiXCR into one record per CDR3 protein. Among around 110,000 distinct CDR3 sequences listed, roughly an eighth were seen once. The sample in question was whole blood, obtained in connection with sensitization to the hapten diphenylcyclopropenone (DPC). The chain links TRBV7-2 to TRBJ1-5, with D perhaps matching TRBD1 (5 bases). The receptor's source is a woman in her forties or fifties with alopecia areata. Some clones in this sample may be carry-over from other donors' samples. The CDR3 reads CASSPTAGFNQPQHF. The CDR3 bases are TGTGCCAGCAGCCCCACCGCAGGGTTTAATCAGCCCCAGCATTTT.